This record covers a single TCR beta chain. The antigen remains unidentified. The record originates from a study of OX40 agonist ivuxolimab in advanced cancers. Overall study context: Clinicians treated patients with ivuxolimab, an agonistic anti-OX40 (CD134) antibody.

General study points: More expanded clones were seen, on average, in CD8+ T cells than in CD4+.

Clones were sequenced by immunoSEQ multiplex PCR, and TCRdb holds only the in-frame ones, with some missing. The sample records tens of thousands of clones, 80% to 90% being singletons. The CDR3 contains 15 residues. CDR1 and CDR2 from the germline V gene are MNHNS and SASEGT. V was shortened by 1 base and J by 7 bases, with 14 bases between the two germline ends. The rearrangement uses TRBV6-1 and TRBJ1-5; D unresolved. This sequence was found in an adult with an advanced solid tumor such as melanoma, head and neck, liver or kidney cancer. This specimen was CD4+ or CD8+ T cells sorted from blood, taken in a trial of the OX40 agonist ivuxolimab. The CDR3 is CASSEEHIAVQPQHF. The CDR3 region has the DNA TGTGCCAGCAGTGAAGAACATATAGCGGTCCAGCCCCAGCATTTT.